This T cell receptor beta chain was sequenced in a study of neoadjuvant anti-PD-1 for oral cavity cancer. Regarding the study as a whole: Each response group had just a few patients in TCR analyses.

In its sample, this clone was seen once. Its antigen remains unknown. PBMC libraries mostly used around 460 ng of input genomic DNA, with six replicates per sample. Assay: immunoSEQ multiplex PCR; the TCRdb copy retains only in-frame clones and omits some. In the table there are over 13,000 clones, over 70% of which are singletons. Specified time point: after neoadjuvant nivolumab, at surgical resection. Stage II-IVA oral cavity squamous cell carcinoma was new and untreated by systemic or radiation therapy. Cohort: HPV-negative, locally advanced oral cavity squamous cell carcinoma patients. Germline values: CDR1 SGHVS, CDR2 FNYEAQ. Trimming at V came to 5 bases and at J to 5 bases, leaving 1 base not matched to a gene. The CDR3 is 13 amino acids.

The sequencing here drew on PBMCs, taken after nivolumab (anti-PD-1) treatment. This sequence joins TRBV7-6 and TRBJ2-7, with 12 bases that match TRBD2. This receptor was obtained from a person aged 40 to 85 with oral cavity squamous cell carcinoma. CDR3 DNA: TGTGCCAGCAGCAGACTAGCGGGGGACGAGCAGTACTTC. Its protein is CASSRLAGDEQYF.